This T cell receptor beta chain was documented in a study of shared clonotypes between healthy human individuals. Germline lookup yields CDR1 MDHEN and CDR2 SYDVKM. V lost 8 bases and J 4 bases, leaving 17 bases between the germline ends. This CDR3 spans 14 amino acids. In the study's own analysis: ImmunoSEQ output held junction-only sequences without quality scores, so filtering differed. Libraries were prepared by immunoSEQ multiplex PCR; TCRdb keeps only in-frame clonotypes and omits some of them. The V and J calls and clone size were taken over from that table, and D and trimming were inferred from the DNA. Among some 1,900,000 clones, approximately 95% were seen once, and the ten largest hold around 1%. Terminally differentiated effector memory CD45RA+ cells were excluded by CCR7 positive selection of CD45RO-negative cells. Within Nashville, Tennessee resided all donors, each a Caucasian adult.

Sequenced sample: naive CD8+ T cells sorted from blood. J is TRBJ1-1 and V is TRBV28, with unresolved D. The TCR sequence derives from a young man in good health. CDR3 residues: CASCTSTVLTEAFF. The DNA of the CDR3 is TGTGCCAGCTGTACGTCGACCGTCCTCACTGAAGCTTTCTTT.